The rows below give T cell receptor beta chains drawn from one sample of a study of regulatory T cells in long-lasting Graves disease. TCRdb analysed the multiplex PCR reads with MiXCR anew, one entry per CDR3 protein. Here the sample spans 400,000 to 500,000 distinct CDR3 sequences, approximately 15% being singletons. This same sample was also part of a study on T cells in Graves' hyperthyroidism and ophthalmopathy.

The source material was peripheral blood mononuclear cells (PBMCs), sampled at new diagnosis, from a patient treated with antithyroid drugs. Receptor source: a woman in her 50s with Graves disease. CDR3s include the opening cysteine and the closing phenylalanine or tryptophan. A D gene is named only where the DNA matches it firmly. Clone size is not always given. Where it is, it says once, few, many or a class for expanded clones.

V gene	J gene	clone size	D gene	CDR3 DNA	CDR3 protein
TRBV5-5	TRBJ1-3	many	NA	TGTGCCAGCAGTTTCGAATCGACAGTCGGAAACACCATATATTTT	CASSFESTVGNTIYF
TRBV28	TRBJ2-2	many	NA	TGTGCCAGCAGTTTAGGCAGGGGGGACACCGGGGAGCTGTTTTTT	CASSLGRGDTGELFF
TRBV2	TRBJ2-3	NA	TRBD2	TGTGCCAGCAGTGAAGCCCTAGCGGGAGCCCCAGATACGCAGTATTTT	CASSEALAGAPDTQYF
TRBV30	TRBJ1-4	few	NA	TGTGCCTGGAGGAAAGACAGGACTGAAAAACTGTTTTTT	CAWRKDRTEKLFF
TRBV11-2	TRBJ1-4	many	NA	TGTGCCAGCAGCTTTCCCGGACTAAGGGGGGAAAAACTGTTTTTT	CASSFPGLRGEKLFF
TRBV30	TRBJ2-1	many	NA	TGTGCCTGGAGTGGGGCGGGCCCCTCCTACAATGAGCAGTTCTTC	CAWSGAGPSYNEQFF
TRBV9	TRBJ1-1	few	NA	TGTGCCAGCAGCCCAGAGGGGACATCTCACACTGAAGCTTTCTTT	CASSPEGTSHTEAFF
TRBV20-1	TRBJ1-2	many	TRBD1	TGCAGTGCTAGAACGGACAGGATCTATGGCTACACCTTC	CSARTDRIYGYTF
TRBV28	TRBJ2-7	many	NA	TGTGCCAGCAGTTTAGCGGCGCCCTCCTACGAGCAGTACTTC	CASSLAAPSYEQYF
TRBV9	TRBJ1-5	NA	NA	TGTGCCAGCAGCGCCAGTGGTAGCAATCAGCCCCAGCATTTT	CASSASGSNQPQHF
TRBV12-3/TRBV12-4	TRBJ1-4	many	NA	TGTGCCAGCAGTCCAAGAAGGGGAGGAGGTGAAAAACTGTTTTTT	CASSPRRGGGEKLFF
TRBV3-1	TRBJ2-7	few	NA	TGTGCCAGCAGCCCCGCACGGGGCGCCTCCTACGAGCAGTACTTC	CASSPARGASYEQYF
TRBV7-2	TRBJ2-1	few	NA	TGTGCCAGCAGCAAAACATACCACAATGAGCAGTTCTTC	CASSKTYHNEQFF
TRBV6-1	TRBJ2-1	many	NA	TGTGCCAGCAGCCCCGGACAGACGACTAACAATGAGCAGTTCTTC	CASSPGQTTNNEQFF
TRBV5-1	TRBJ2-7	many	NA	TGCGCCAGCAGCTTGGACAGGGTGGGCGAGCAGTACTTC	CASSLDRVGEQYF
TRBV19	TRBJ2-3	NA	NA	TGTGCCAGTAGCGTAGGGGGAGAGGCACATACGCAGTATTTT	CASSVGGEAHTQYF
TRBV7-9	TRBJ2-5	NA	TRBD1	TGTGCCAGCAGCCCTAACCCCGGGACAGGGGGTGGGGGTACCCAGTACTTC	CASSPNPGTGGGGTQYF
TRBV5-1	TRBJ2-7	many	NA	TGCGCCAGCACCCGGGACGGCAGCTACGAGCAGTACTTC	CASTRDGSYEQYF
TRBV25-1	TRBJ2-1	NA	NA	TGTGCCAGCAGCGAAGCAATGTACAATGAGCAGTTCTTC	CASSEAMYNEQFF
TRBV28	TRBJ2-5	many	TRBD1	TGTGCCAGCAGTCCTACAGGGGGCCGAGAGACCCAGTACTTC	CASSPTGGRETQYF
TRBV20-1	TRBJ2-1	NA	NA	TGCAGTGCTAGAGATCGAAGGCCGCGGTACAATGAGCAGTTCTTC	CSARDRRPRYNEQFF
TRBV6-5	TRBJ2-3	NA	NA	TGTGCCAGCAGTTCCACTTGGAGAGGAACAGATACGCAGTATTTT	CASSSTWRGTDTQYF
TRBV20-1	TRBJ2-7	many	TRBD2	TGCAGTGCTAAAGGGACTAGCGGGGGACAATACGAGCAGTACTTC	CSAKGTSGGQYEQYF